Following are 24 T cell receptor beta chains from one sample sequenced in a study of Ad26.COV2.S vaccination and SARS-CoV-2 variants. The treatment was: some 20 received Ad26.COV2.S at low or high dose, single or two shots; a few received placebo; per-sample allocation not given. Day 63 after the first injection of vaccine or placebo was the sampling time. Data came from immunoSEQ multiplex PCR; TCRdb stores just in-frame clones and leaves some out. The sample records about 350,000 clones, around 89% being singletons. The source was peripheral blood, collected in a trial of Ad26.COV2.S vaccine versus placebo. These receptors were collected from a person aged 18-65 years who received the Ad26.COV2.S COVID-19 vaccine or a placebo.

This chain connects TRBV18 to TRBJ2-7; 10 bases line up with TRBD2. V gave up 5 bases and J gave up 1 base; unmatched junction bases: 2. Germline CDR1 reads KGHSH; CDR2 reads LQKENI. This CDR3 contains 14 residues. The CDR3 here is CASSRLAGSYEQYF. CDR3 nucleotide sequence: TGTGCCAGCTCAAGACTAGCGGGTTCCTACGAGCAGTACTTC.

The rearrangement joins TRBV6-1 to TRBJ2-7; 9 nucleotides agree with TRBD2. The CDR3 extends over 15 amino acids. The trim removed 0 bases at V and 0 bases at J, leaving 0 bases unmatched. The germline CDR1 and CDR2 sequences are MNHNS and SASEGT. CDR3 coding DNA: TGTGCCAGCAGTGAAGCTAGCGGGGGCTCCTACGAGCAGTACTTC. Its translation is CASSEASGGSYEQYF.

The gene calls are TRBV10-3 and TRBJ1-2, with 8 bases fitting TRBD1. CDR1 is ENHRY and CDR2 is SYGVKD in the germline V gene. Unmatched junction bases numbered 9, after V lost 7 bases and J lost 2 bases. This CDR3 is built from 15 residues. The CDR3 DNA reads TGTGCCATCAACGACCGGACAGGGAGGAACTATGGCTACACCTTC. This codes for CAINDRTGRNYGYTF.

The genes are TRBV4-1 and TRBJ2-7; D not resolved. V was pared by 1 base and J by 2 bases, with 12 bases between. The germline V gene has CDR1 MGHRA and CDR2 YSYEKL. The CDR3 loop spans 15 amino acids. This CDR3 reads CASSQVTDGPYEQYF. The CDR3 DNA reads as TGCGCCAGCAGCCAAGTGACGGACGGGCCCTACGAGCAGTACTTC.

V is TRBV2 and J is TRBJ1-3; possible D gene TRBD1, 5 bases. Germline CDR1 SNHLY, CDR2 FYNNEI. This CDR3 region has 14 residues. V was clipped by 6 bases and J by 0 bases, with 9 bases between them. DNA for the CDR3: TGTGCCAGCAGGGGGGAGAGCTCTGGAAACACCATATATTTT. Amino acids: CASRGESSGNTIYF.

The V gene is TRBV24-1, the J gene TRBJ2-1; 10 bases fit TRBD2. CDR1 KGHDR and CDR2 SFDVKD come from the germline V gene. The CDR3 is 15 residues long. V lost 4 bases to trimming and J lost 6 bases; unmatched junction nucleotides: 5. The CDR3 loop reads CATSDPRTSGNEQFF. CDR3 DNA: TGTGCCACCAGTGACCCTAGGACTAGCGGCAATGAGCAGTTCTTC.

This clone occurred once. V gene TRBV28 combines with J gene TRBJ1-2; D remains unclear. Trimming pared 10 bases from V and 8 bases from J, leaving 17 bases between. Germline CDR1 MDHEN, CDR2 SYDVKM. The CDR3 loop spans 12 amino acids. CDR3 nucleotide sequence: TGTGCCACCTACAGCGGCCCGGGGGGCTACACCTTC. Encoded protein: CATYSGPGGYTF.

Turning to this clone: The same CDR3 also results from other DNA sequences found in this sample. The genes are TRBV7-2 and TRBJ1-2; D remains unclear. The CDR3 contains 12 residues. Trimming removed 5 bases from V and 5 bases from J, with 9 bases in between. Looked up from germline, CDR1 is SGHTA and CDR2 is FQGNSA. CDR3 sequence: CASSLGRYGYTF. The CDR3 DNA reads TGTGCCAGCAGCCTTGGACGATATGGCTACACCTTC.

The chain links TRBV4-3 to TRBJ1-1; D possibly corresponds to TRBD1 (5 bases). Germline CDR1 is LGHNA and CDR2 is YSLEER. Trimming removed 0 bases from V and 3 bases from J, with 8 bases in between. The CDR3 extends over 14 amino acids. The CDR3 DNA reads as TGCGCCAGCAGCCAAGATCCGGGGGACACTGAAGCTTTCTTT. The encoded protein is CASSQDPGDTEAFF.

V usage is TRBV11-2 and J usage is TRBJ1-6; no definite D call. V was shortened by 8 bases and J by 8 bases, with 13 bases between the two germline ends. The CDR3 length is 13 residues. The germline gives CDR1 SGHAT, CDR2 FQNNGV. The CDR3 spells CASLAGRDSPLHF. The CDR3, as DNA: TGTGCCAGCTTAGCGGGGAGAGATTCACCCCTCCACTTT. The entire variable domain, with the rest obtained from reference TRBV11-2 and TRBJ1-6, is as follows: EAGVAQSPRYKIIEKRQSVAFWCNPISGHATLYWYQQILGQGPKLLIQFQNNGVVDDSQLPKDRFSAERLKGVDSTLKIQPAKLEDSAVYLCASLAGRDSPLHFGNGTRLTVT.

The chain combines TRBV13 with TRBJ1-1; no clear D. Germline loops: CDR1 PRHDT, CDR2 FYEKMQ (reference sequence). The CDR3 spans 14 residues. Deletions cut 0 bases from V and 1 base from J, with 6 bases between. The CDR3 sequence: CASSLGHSNTEAFF. In nucleotides, the CDR3 is TGTGCCAGCAGCTTAGGGCACTCGAACACTGAAGCTTTCTTT.

V usage is TRBV5-5 and J usage is TRBJ1-1; no definite D call. This CDR3 region has 13 residues. Trimming pared 1 base from V and 3 bases from J, leaving 7 bases between. Germline V gene lookup returns CDR1 SGHKS and CDR2 YYEKEE (reference sequence). CDR3 nucleotide sequence: TGTGCCAGCAGCTTGTGGGAGGACACTGAAGCTTTCTTT. Amino acids: CASSLWEDTEAFF. The full variable domain, its missing parts supplied by reference TRBV5-5 and TRBJ1-1, is DAGVTQSPTHLIKTRGQQVTLRCSPISGHKSVSWYQQVLGQGPQFIFQYYEKEERGRGNFPDRFSARQFPNYSSELNVNALLLGDSALYLCASSLWEDTEAFFGQGTRLTVV.

This rearrangement joins TRBV7-9 to TRBJ2-3; 7 bases match TRBD2. The germline gives CDR1 SEHNR, CDR2 FQNEAQ (reference sequence). This CDR3 is 15 amino acids long. J was trimmed by 2 bases and V by 3 bases; bases with no gene match: 5. The CDR3 DNA reads as TGTGCCAGCAGCTTGTCTAGCGGTAACACAGATACGCAGTATTTT. This encodes CASSLSSGNTDTQYF.

The chain employs TRBV10-3 and TRBJ2-7; TRBD1 might be the D (7 bases). V was cut by 0 bases and J by 3 bases, with 15 bases left in between. The germline V gene has CDR1 ENHRY and CDR2 SYGVKD. This CDR3 has 16 amino acids. In DNA, the CDR3 is TGTGCCATCAGTGAGTCTGGCAGGGGGGCCGTCTACGAGCAGTACTTC. It translates to CAISESGRGAVYEQYF.

For this clone: Other DNA sequences from this sample encode an identical CDR3 as well. The chain has TRBV11-2 and TRBJ1-1, with D tentatively TRBD1 (6 bases). Germline assignment: CDR1 SGHAT and CDR2 FQNNGV. The CDR3 totals 13 residues. Trimming shortened V by 3 bases and J by 1 base, and 6 bases separated the two germline ends. CDR3: CASSLGQNTEAFF. CDR3 nucleotides: TGTGCCAGCAGCTTGGGACAGAACACTGAAGCTTTCTTT.

The chain has TRBV4-3 and TRBJ1-4; D may be TRBD1 (5 bases). This CDR3 region has 15 residues. V lost 0 bases to trimming and J lost 7 bases, with 12 bases between them. Germline CDR1 LGHNA, CDR2 YSLEER. The CDR3 protein is CASSQDWGGGEKLFF. Here the CDR3 DNA reads TGCGCCAGCAGCCAAGATTGGGGGGGAGGTGAAAAACTGTTTTTT.

The genes are TRBV19 and TRBJ2-1; 9 positions match TRBD2. The CDR3 is 13 amino acids. The V gene end was trimmed by 1 base and the J gene end by 10 bases; junction bases not matched to a gene: 2. The germline V gene encodes CDR1 LNHDA and CDR2 SQIVND (reference sequence). CDR3 residues: CASSIVLAGEQFF. CDR3 sequence (DNA): TGTGCCAGTAGTATAGTTCTAGCGGGGGAGCAGTTCTTC. The full variable domain, its missing parts supplied by reference TRBV19 and TRBJ2-1, is DGGITQSPKYLFRKEGQNVTLSCEQNLNHDAMYWYRQDPGQGLRLIYYSQIVNDFQKGDIAEGYSVSREKKESFPLTVTSAQKNPTAFYLCASSIVLAGEQFFGPGTRLTVL.

This chain joins TRBV28 and TRBJ1-5, with 12 nucleotides matching TRBD1. The CDR3 runs 15 residues. The germline V gene has CDR1 MDHEN and CDR2 SYDVKM. After removal of 5 bases from V and 6 bases from J, the junction contained 5 bases not matched to a gene. CDR3 loop: CASSPGQGAAQPQHF. The CDR3 DNA sequence: TGTGCCAGCAGTCCGGGACAGGGGGCCGCTCAGCCCCAGCATTTT.

The CDR3 here is CASSPIDTEAFF. CDR3 sequence (DNA): TGTGCCAGCAGTCCGATTGACACTGAAGCTTTCTTT. The chain uses TRBV12-3 or TRBV12-4 and TRBJ1-1; D gene ambiguous. The CDR3 is 12 residues long. V was pared by 5 bases and J by 3 bases, with 7 bases between.

The V call is TRBV7-8, the J call TRBJ2-1; 8 nucleotides line up with TRBD2. This CDR3 region has 15 residues. V gave up 2 bases and J gave up 4 bases; unmatched junction bases: 4. The germline CDR1 and CDR2 sequences are SGHVS and FQNEAQ. CDR3 sequence reads: CASSLRGGGYNEQFF. The DNA for the CDR3 is TGTGCCAGCAGCTTACGAGGCGGGGGGTACAATGAGCAGTTCTTC. Supplemented by reference TRBV7-8 and TRBJ2-1, the full variable domain reads GAGVSQSPRYKVAKRGQDVALRCDPISGHVSLFWYQQALGQGPEFLTYFQNEAQLDKSGLPSDRFFAERPEGSVSTLKIQRTQQEDSAVYLCASSLRGGGYNEQFFGPGTRLTVL.

The chain carries TRBV7-2 and TRBJ1-6; TRBD1 might be the D (6 bases). Trimming cost V 6 bases and J 9 bases, with 18 bases left between them. Germline CDR1 is SGHTA and CDR2 is FQGNSA. This CDR3 spans 15 amino acids. CDR3 region: CASSLIRDTTSPLHF. The CDR3 DNA is TGTGCCAGCAGTCTTATTCGGGACACCACTTCACCCCTCCACTTT.

The rearrangement joins TRBV5-5 to TRBJ1-6; weak D call: TRBD1 (5 bases). There are 14 residues in the CDR3. CDR1 and CDR2 (germline): SGHKS, YYEKEE (reference sequence). V was trimmed by 0 bases and J by 10 bases, leaving 11 bases between them. The CDR3 nucleotides read TGTGCCAGCAGCTTGGGGCAGGGCGGCTCACCCCTCCACTTT. This codes for CASSLGQGGSPLHF.

The chain is built from TRBV2 and TRBJ2-3; TRBD2 agrees at 11 bases. The junction had 8 bases not matched to a gene; V was cut back by 5 bases and J by 7 bases. This CDR3 comprises 15 residues. Germline assignment: CDR1 SNHLY and CDR2 FYNNEI. CDR3 residues: CASSWTGTSGNTQYF. The DNA for the CDR3 is TGTGCCAGCAGTTGGACAGGGACTAGCGGAAATACGCAGTATTTT.

The chain couples TRBV5-4 to TRBJ2-7, with TRBD2 identical over 7 bases. There are 14 residues in the CDR3. After removal of 0 bases from V and 6 bases from J, the junction contained 6 bases not matched to a gene. Germline CDR1 SGHNT, CDR2 YYREEE (reference sequence). The chain's CDR3 is CASSLGLAVGEQYF. CDR3 in DNA: TGTGCCAGCAGCTTGGGACTAGCCGTCGGCGAGCAGTACTTC.